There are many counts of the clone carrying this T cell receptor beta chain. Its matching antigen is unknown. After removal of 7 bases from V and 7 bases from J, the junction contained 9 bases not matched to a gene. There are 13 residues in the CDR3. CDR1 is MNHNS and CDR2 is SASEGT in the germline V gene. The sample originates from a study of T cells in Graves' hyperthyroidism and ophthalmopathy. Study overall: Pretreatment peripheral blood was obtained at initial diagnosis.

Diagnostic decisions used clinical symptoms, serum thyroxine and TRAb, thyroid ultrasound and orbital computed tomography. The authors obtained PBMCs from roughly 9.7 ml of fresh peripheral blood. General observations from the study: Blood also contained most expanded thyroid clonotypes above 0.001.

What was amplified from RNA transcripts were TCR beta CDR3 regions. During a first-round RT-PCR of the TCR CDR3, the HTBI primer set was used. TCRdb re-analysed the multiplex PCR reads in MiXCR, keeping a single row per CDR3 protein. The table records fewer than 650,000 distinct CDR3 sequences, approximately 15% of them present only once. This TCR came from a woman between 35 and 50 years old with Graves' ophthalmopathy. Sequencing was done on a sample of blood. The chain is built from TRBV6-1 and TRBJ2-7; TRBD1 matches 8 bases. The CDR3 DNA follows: TGTGCCAGCAAACCCCAGGGGGCGGGTGAGCAGTACTTC. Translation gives CASKPQGAGEQYF.